The clone carrying this T cell receptor beta chain showed up many times. The antigen remains unidentified. V was clipped by 8 bases and J by 9 bases, with 11 bases between them. This CDR3 is 11 amino acids long. CDR1 WSHSY and CDR2 SAAADI come from the germline V gene. This entry comes from a study of CD8 T cells in ankylosing spondylitis. Findings and limits, study-wide: Clones linked to the disease showed a CD8+ phenotype. They occurred at relatively low frequencies in peripheral blood.

In TCRdb, the 5' RACE reads were re-called with MiXCR into one record per CDR3 protein. The sample has about 69,000 distinct CDR3 sequences, about 5.2% seen once. The chain carries TRBV10-2 and TRBJ2-1, with a tentative D call TRBD1 (6 bases). What was sequenced was blood, either unsorted or a sorted T cell fraction (not recorded which). This receptor was obtained from a male donor with ankylosing spondylitis or in good health (not recorded which). The CDR3 nucleotides are TGCGCCAGCGGCCAGGGGACTGAGCAGTTCTTC. This sequence encodes CASGQGTEQFF.